This T cell receptor (beta chain) was identified during a study of radiotherapy plus CTLA-4 blockade in lung cancer. About the study: Objective responses were recorded in over 15% of patients, with disease control recorded in 25% to 35%.

The CDR3 consists of 15 residues. Germline loops: CDR1 SGHNT, CDR2 YYREEE (reference sequence). V trimming: 1 base; J trimming: 3 bases; junction bases outside the gene matches: 7. Details on this clone: The antigen is not known.

Patients with chemo-refractory metastatic non-small-cell lung cancer received focal radiation plus CTLA-4 blockade with ipilimumab. Study conclusions and caveats: Radiotherapy was combined with ipilimumab, and tumor-derived TCR clones then expanded in blood. According to reports, early shifts in blood T cell clones, alongside interferon-beta, forecast response most accurately.

The method was immunoSEQ multiplex PCR; TCRdb's version includes in-frame clones alone and lacks a portion of them. Of 23,000 or so clones in the sample, about 71% were seen once. Sequenced material: peripheral blood, taken from a patient treated with radiotherapy plus ipilimumab. The origin of this receptor is a human donor with non-small cell lung cancer whose response to radiotherapy plus ipilimumab could not be evaluated. The V call is TRBV5-4, the J call TRBJ2-7, with 7 nucleotides matching TRBD2. CDR3 DNA sequence: TGTGCCAGCAGCTTGAAATGGGCGGGAGACTACGAGCAGTACTTC. This encodes CASSLKWAGDYEQYF.